This T cell receptor (beta chain) was captured in a study of cytomegalovirus exposure and HLA in healthy donors. Study-wide findings and caveats: In a later analysis, compared with equally common non-associated chains, HLA-associated beta chains were more expanded. Investigators reported 150 to 200 TCR beta chains as tied to cytomegalovirus. Specificity of a few CMV-associated chains for CMV antigens was verified in vitro.

Notes on this clone: What it binds is not known.

This CDR3 region has 13 residues. V was cut by 5 bases and J by 4 bases, with 9 bases left in between. Per the germline V gene, CDR1 is LNHDA and CDR2 is SQIVND (reference sequence). The PCR used 60 Vbeta and 13 Jbeta primers. Assay: immunoSEQ multiplex PCR; the TCRdb copy retains only in-frame clones and omits some. The sample yields about 170,000 clones, roughly 84% seen once. Sequenced input: PBMCs. J is TRBJ1-5 and V is TRBV19; D is unresolved. This TCR was recovered from a boy between 2 and 15 years old in good health and CMV-seronegative. In DNA, the CDR3 is TGTGCCAGTAGTGAACTGGTGAATCAGCCCCAGCATTTT. This sequence encodes CASSELVNQPQHF.